One and the same sample provided the 3 T cell receptor beta chains below, sequenced in a study of T cell responses to AZD1222 COVID-19 vaccine. The assay was immunoSEQ multiplex PCR, and TCRdb's table has in-frame clones only and misses some. This repertoire shows more than 130,000 clones, around nine tenths found once; its top ten account for roughly 3.1%. This sample comprised peripheral blood, obtained on day 0 of AZD1222 vaccination. The receptors originated from an adult in good health.

Details on this clone: The identical CDR3 is also encoded by other nucleotide sequences in the sample. In DNA form, the CDR3 reads TGTGCCAGCAGTCGACAGGGCGGTGGCTATGGCTACACCTTC. Translating gives CASSRQGGGYGYTF. This chain joins TRBV6-5 and TRBJ1-2; 7 nucleotides agree with TRBD1. V gave up 5 bases and J gave up 4 bases; unmatched junction bases: 7. The CDR3 sequence is 14 residues long. Germline CDR1 reads MNHEY; CDR2 reads SVGAGI.

The chain carries TRBV5-1 and TRBJ2-1; 13 nucleotides match TRBD2. Germline CDR1 SGHRS, CDR2 YFSETQ. The CDR3 loop spans 14 amino acids. V lost 7 bases to trimming and J lost 9 bases; unmatched junction nucleotides: 7. The CDR3 nucleotides read TGCGCCAGCGACCGGGGACTAGCGGGATTTGAGCAGTTCTTC. Amino acid sequence: CASDRGLAGFEQFF.

The J gene is TRBJ1-4, the V gene TRBV21-1. TRBV21-1 is a recognized pseudogene. The CDR3 covers 16 residues. The CDR3 loop reads CASSAGPSSGNEKLFF. The CDR3 DNA sequence: TGTGCCAGCAGCGCGGGACCTTCGTCCGGTAATGAAAAACTGTTTTTT.